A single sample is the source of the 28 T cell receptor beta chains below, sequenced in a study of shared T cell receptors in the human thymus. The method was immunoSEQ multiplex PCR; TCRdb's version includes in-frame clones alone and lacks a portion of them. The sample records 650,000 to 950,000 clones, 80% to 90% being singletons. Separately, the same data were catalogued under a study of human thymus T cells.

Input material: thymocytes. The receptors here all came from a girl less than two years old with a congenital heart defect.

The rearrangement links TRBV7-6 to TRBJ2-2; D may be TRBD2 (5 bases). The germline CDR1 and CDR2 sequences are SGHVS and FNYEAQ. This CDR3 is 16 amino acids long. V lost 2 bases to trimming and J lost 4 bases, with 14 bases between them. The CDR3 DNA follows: TGTGCCAGCAGCTTAAACGGAACCGCGGGCACCGGGGAGCTGTTTTTT. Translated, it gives CASSLNGTAGTGELFF.

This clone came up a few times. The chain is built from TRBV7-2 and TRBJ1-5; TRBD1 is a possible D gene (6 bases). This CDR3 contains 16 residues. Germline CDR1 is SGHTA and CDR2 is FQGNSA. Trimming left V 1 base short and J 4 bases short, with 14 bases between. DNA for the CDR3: TGTGCCAGCAGCTTAGGCAGTGGACAGAAAAATCAGCCCCAGCATTTT. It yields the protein CASSLGSGQKNQPQHF.

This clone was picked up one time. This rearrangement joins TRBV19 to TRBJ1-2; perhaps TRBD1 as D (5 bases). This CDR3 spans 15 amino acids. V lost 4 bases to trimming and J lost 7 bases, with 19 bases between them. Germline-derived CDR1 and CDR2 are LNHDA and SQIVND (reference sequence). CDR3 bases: TGTGCCAGTAGTACACTTAGGGCAGGGCTTCCTGGCTACACCTTC. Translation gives CASSTLRAGLPGYTF.

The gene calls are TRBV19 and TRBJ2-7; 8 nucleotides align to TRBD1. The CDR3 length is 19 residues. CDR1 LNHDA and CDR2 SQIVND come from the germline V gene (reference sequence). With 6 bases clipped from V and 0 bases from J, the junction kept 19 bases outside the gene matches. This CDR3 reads CASRRSVRGPPRSSYEQYF. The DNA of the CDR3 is TGTGCCAGTAGACGGTCGGTCAGGGGGCCCCCCAGAAGCTCCTACGAGCAGTACTTC.

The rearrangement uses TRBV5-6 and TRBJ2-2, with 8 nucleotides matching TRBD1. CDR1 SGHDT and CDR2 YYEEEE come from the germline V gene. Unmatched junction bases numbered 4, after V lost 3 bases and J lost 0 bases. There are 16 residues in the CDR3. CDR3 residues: CASSSEDRANTGELFF. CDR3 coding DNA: TGTGCCAGCAGCTCAGAGGACAGGGCGAACACCGGGGAGCTGTTTTTT.

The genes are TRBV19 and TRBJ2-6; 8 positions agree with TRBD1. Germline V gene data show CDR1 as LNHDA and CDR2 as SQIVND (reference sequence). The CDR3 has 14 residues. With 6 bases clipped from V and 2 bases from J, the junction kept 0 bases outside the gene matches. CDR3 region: CASRDRAGANVLTF. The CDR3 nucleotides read TGTGCCAGTAGGGACAGGGCTGGGGCCAACGTCCTGACTTTC.

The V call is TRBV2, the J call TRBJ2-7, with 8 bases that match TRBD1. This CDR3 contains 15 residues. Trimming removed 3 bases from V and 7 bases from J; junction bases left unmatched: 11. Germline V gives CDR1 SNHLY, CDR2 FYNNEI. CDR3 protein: CASSECGQGFKEQYF. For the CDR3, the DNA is TGTGCCAGCAGTGAGTGCGGACAGGGCTTTAAGGAGCAGTACTTC. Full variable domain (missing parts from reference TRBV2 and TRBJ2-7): EPEVTQTPSHQVTQMGQEVILRCVPISNHLYFYWYRQILGQKVEFLVSFYNNEISEKSEIFDDQFSVERPDGSNFTLKIRSTKLEDSAMYFCASSECGQGFKEQYFGPGTRLTVT.

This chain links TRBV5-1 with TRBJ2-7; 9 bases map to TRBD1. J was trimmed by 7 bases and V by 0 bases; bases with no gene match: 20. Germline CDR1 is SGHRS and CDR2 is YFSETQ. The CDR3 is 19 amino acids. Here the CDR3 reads CASSLGQGTGILQAGEQYF. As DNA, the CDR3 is TGCGCCAGCAGCTTGGGTCAGGGGACAGGGATCTTACAGGCGGGTGAGCAGTACTTC.

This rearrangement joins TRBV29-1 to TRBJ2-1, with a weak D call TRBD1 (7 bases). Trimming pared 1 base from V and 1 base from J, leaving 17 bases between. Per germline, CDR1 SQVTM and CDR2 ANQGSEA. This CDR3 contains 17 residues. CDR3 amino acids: CSVEGNYRGGSYNEQFF. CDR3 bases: TGCAGCGTTGAAGGAAACTACAGGGGAGGTTCCTACAATGAGCAGTTCTTC.

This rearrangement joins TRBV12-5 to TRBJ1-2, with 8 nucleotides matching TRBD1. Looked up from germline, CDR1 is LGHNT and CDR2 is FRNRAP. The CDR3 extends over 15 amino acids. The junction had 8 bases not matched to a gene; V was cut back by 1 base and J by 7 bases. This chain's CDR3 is CASGLASRGQFGYTF. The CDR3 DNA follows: TGTGCTAGTGGTTTGGCGAGCAGGGGGCAGTTTGGCTACACCTTC.

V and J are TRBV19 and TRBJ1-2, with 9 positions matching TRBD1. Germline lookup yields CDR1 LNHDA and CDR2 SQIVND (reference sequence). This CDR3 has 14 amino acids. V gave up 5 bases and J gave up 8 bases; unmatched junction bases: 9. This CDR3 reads CASSFAGTGLGYTF. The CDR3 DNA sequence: TGTGCCAGTAGTTTCGCCGGGACAGGGTTGGGCTACACCTTC.

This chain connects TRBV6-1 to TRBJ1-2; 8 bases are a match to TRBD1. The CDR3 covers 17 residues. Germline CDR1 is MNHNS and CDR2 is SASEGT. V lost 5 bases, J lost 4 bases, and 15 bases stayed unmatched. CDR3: CASSKGTGTALPYGYTF. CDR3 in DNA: TGTGCCAGCAGTAAAGGGACAGGAACCGCTCTTCCCTATGGCTACACCTTC.

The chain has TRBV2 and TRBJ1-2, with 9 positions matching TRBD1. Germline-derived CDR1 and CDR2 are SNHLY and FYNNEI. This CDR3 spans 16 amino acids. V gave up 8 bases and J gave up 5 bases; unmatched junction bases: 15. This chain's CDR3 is CASVILPPGQGYGYTF. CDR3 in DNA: TGTGCCAGCGTCATCCTCCCCCCGGGACAGGGTTATGGCTACACCTTC.

The chain's CDR3 is CASSLESNAGVTYEQYF. CDR3 nucleotide sequence: TGTGCCAGCAGCTTAGAGTCGAATGCCGGTGTTACCTACGAGCAGTACTTC. The rearrangement links TRBV11-2 to TRBJ2-7, with no clear D. Germline assignment: CDR1 SGHAT and CDR2 FQNNGV. V was shortened by 0 bases and J by 2 bases, with 17 bases between the two germline ends. This CDR3 comprises 17 residues.

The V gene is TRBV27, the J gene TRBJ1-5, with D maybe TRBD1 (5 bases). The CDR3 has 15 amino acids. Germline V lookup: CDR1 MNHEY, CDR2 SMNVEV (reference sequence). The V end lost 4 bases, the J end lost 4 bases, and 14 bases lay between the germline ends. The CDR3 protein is CASSSTLRGNQPQHF. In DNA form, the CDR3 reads TGTGCCAGCAGTTCAACCCTTCGGGGGAATCAGCCCCAGCATTTT.

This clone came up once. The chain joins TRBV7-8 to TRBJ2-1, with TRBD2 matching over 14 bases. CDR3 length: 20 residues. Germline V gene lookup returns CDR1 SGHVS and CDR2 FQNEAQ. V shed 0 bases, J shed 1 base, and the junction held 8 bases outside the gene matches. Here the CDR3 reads CASSLAAGGTSGGSYNEQFF. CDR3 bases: TGTGCCAGCAGCTTAGCAGCAGGTGGGACTAGCGGGGGTTCCTACAATGAGCAGTTCTTC.

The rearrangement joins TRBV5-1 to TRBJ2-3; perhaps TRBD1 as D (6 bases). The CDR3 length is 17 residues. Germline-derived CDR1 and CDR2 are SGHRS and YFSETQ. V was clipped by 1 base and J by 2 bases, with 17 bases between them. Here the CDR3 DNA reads TGCGCCAGCAGCTTGTCCGTCGTCACAGGGTTCACAGATACGCAGTATTTT. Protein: CASSLSVVTGFTDTQYF. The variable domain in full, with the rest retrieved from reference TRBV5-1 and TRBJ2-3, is KAGVTQTPRYLIKTRGQQVTLSCSPISGHRSVSWYQQTPGQGLQFLFEYFSETQRNKGNFPGRFSGRQFSNSRSEMNVSTLELGDSALYLCASSLSVVTGFTDTQYFGPGTRLTVL.

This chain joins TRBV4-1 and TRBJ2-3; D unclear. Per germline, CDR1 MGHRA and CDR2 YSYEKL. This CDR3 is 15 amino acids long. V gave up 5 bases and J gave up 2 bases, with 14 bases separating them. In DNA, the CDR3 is TGCGCCAGCAGCAGCCGGGTGGGTTCCACAGATACGCAGTATTTT. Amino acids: CASSSRVGSTDTQYF.

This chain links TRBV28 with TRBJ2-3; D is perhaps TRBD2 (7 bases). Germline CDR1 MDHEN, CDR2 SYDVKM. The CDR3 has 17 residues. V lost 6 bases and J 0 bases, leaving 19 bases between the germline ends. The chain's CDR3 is CASSLFSSGGSTDTQYF. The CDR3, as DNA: TGTGCCAGCAGCCTTTTCAGCTCGGGGGGCAGCACAGATACGCAGTATTTT.

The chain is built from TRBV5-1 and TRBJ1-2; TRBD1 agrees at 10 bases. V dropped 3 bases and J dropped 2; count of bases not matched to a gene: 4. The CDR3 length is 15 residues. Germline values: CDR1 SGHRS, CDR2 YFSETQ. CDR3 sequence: CASSWDRGRNYGYTF. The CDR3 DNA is TGCGCCAGCAGCTGGGACAGGGGACGCAACTATGGCTACACCTTC.

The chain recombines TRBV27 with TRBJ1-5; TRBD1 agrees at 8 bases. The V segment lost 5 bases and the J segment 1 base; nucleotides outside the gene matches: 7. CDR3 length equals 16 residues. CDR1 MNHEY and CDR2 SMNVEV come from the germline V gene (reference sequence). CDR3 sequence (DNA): TGTGCCAGCAGTCTTGGGACAGGAAGGAGCAATCAGCCCCAGCATTTT. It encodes CASSLGTGRSNQPQHF.

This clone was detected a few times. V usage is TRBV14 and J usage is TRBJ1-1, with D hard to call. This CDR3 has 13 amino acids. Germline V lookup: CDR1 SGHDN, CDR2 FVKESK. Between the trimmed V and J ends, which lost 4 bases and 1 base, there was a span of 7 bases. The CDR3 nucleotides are TGTGCCAGCAGCCCCAACAAGAACACTGAAGCTTTCTTT. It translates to CASSPNKNTEAFF.

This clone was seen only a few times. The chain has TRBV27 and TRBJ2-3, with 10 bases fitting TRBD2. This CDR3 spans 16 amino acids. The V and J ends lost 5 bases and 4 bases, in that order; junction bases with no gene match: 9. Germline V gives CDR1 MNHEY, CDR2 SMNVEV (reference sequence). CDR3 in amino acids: CASSLAERGGADTQYF. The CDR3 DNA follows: TGTGCCAGCAGTCTTGCCGAGCGGGGGGGGGCAGATACGCAGTATTTT.

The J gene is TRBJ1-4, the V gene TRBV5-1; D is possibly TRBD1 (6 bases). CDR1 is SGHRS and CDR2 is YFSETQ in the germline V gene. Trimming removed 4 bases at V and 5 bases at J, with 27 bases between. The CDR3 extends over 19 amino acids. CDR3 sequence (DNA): TGCGCCAGCAGCCCGATTCTGACAGGAAACCACCGAGGGAATGAAAAACTGTTTTTT. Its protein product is CASSPILTGNHRGNEKLFF.

This chain's CDR3 is CASSRTPQGSSLEQYF. For the CDR3, the DNA is TGCGCCAGCAGCCGCACTCCCCAGGGGTCTTCGCTAGAGCAGTACTTC. V usage is TRBV4-1 and J usage is TRBJ2-7, with D possibly being TRBD1 (6 bases). This CDR3 is 16 amino acids long. Germline CDR1 and CDR2: MGHRA and YSYEKL. The V and J ends lost 4 bases and 7 bases respectively, with 23 bases between them.

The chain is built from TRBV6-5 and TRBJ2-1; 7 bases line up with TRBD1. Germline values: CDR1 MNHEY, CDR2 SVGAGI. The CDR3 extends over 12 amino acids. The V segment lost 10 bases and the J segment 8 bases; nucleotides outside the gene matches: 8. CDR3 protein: CATRGDRDEQFF. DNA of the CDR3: TGTGCCACCCGAGGCGACAGGGATGAGCAGTTCTTC.

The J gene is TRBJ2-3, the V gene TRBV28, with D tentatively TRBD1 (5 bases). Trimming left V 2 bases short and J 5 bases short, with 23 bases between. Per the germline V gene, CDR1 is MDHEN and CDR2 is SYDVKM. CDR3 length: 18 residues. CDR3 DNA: TGTGCCAGCAGTTTAATGTGGGCCCGGCAGGGCTGTGGAGATACGCAGTATTTT. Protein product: CASSLMWARQGCGDTQYF.

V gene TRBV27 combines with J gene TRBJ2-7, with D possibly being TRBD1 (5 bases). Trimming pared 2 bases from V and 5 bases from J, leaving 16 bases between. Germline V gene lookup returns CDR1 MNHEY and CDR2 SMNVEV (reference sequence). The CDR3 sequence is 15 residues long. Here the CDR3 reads CASSLAPGCGHEQYF. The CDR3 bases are TGTGCCAGCAGTTTAGCCCCAGGGTGTGGGCACGAGCAGTACTTC.